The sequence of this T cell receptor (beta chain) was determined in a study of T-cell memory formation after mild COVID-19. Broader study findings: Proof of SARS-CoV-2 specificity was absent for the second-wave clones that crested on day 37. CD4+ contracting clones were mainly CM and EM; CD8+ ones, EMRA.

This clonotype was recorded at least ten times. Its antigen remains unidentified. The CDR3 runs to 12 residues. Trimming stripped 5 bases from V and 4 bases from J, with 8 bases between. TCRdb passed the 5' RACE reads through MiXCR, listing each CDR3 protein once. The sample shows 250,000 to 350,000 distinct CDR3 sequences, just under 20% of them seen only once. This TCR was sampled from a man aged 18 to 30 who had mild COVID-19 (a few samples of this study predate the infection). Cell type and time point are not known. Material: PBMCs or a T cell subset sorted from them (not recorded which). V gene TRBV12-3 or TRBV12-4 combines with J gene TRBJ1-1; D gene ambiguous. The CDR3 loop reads CASSPLGTEAFF. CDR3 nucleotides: TGTGCCAGCAGTCCACTGGGCACTGAAGCTTTCTTT.